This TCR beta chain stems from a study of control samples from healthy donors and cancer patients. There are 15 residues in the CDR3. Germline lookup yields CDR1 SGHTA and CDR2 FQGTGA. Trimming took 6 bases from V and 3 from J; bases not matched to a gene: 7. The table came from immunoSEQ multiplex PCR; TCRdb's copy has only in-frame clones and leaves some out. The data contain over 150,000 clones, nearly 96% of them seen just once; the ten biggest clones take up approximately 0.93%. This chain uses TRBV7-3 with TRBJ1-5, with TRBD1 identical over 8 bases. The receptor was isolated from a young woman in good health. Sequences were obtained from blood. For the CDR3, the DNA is TGTGCCAGCAGTTCGACAGGGGTTCACAATCAGCCCCAGCATTTT. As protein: CASSSTGVHNQPQHF.